This note documents a single T cell receptor beta chain sequence. Its recognized antigen is unknown. Base qualities are not at hand, and no much larger clone is one base apart. The germline V gene supplies CDR1 MNHNS and CDR2 SASEGT. From its cysteine to its phenylalanine, the CDR3 spans 16 amino acids. CDR3 DNA is the only sequence kept; it has 48 bases, read in frame from the first base. V drops 0 bases and J drops 0 bases, leaving 9 bases in between. TCRbeta CDR3 regions were amplified from genomic DNA using the immunoSEQ Assay, a bias-controlled multiplex PCR. The paper's processing steps were these. Within the assay, amplification of reference gene primers was used to estimate how many nucleated cells each sample contained. To quantify the absolute abundance of each unique TCRbeta CDR3 rearrangement, sequence reads were collapsed and filtered. For each sample, productive Simpson clonality was calculated as the square root of Simpson's diversity index across productive rearrangements. The table was pulled from immuneACCESS by TCRdb, which kept in-frame rearrangements only. Such tables lose some clones; where checked, under half of the loss comes from unresolved V genes, and the rest has no known cause. Clonal size and the V and J genes are those of that table, whereas D and trimming came from the DNA. Here the sample has 120,000 to 150,000 clones; 75% to 85% occur a single time. The top ten constitute 10% to 15% of the sample.

Whole blood was collected in K2EDTA tubes by collaborating institutions according to the institutions' own protocols. For TCRbeta analysis, collaborators shipped samples in one of three forms: frozen whole blood, isolated PBMCs, or DNA extracted from either of those sample types. This sample is part of a study of blood T cell repertoires in COVID-19 (dated by TCRdb to the early 2020s). Context from the whole study: Collaborator samples came from the United States, Italy and Spain and covered acute and convalescent phases of COVID-19. The prospective study material was composed of cDNA or gDNA derived from T cells, B-cell-depleted T cells, or PBMCs. The dataset comprised deeply sampled blood TCRbeta repertoires from subjects exposed to, actively infected with, or recovered from COVID-19. The repertoires were released in a freely available public database intended as a resource for research on the immune response to SARS-CoV-2. The samples were drawn from the first 160 participants of the ongoing ImmuneRACE study and from 1,254 subjects provided by 6 global collaborators. Nearly every sample came with metadata listing a de-identified subject ID, COVID-19 status, age in years and sex. Where available, HLA class I and class II types were taken from metadata supplied by the sample provider and were not determined by assay-based typing.

The paper's findings and limits, for the study overall: Clinical and demographic metadata were provided uncurated, with the amount varying by source and participant.

The origin of this receptor is a man in his 60s with active or convalescent COVID-19. Sample: peripheral blood. The V and J genes are TRBV6-1 and TRBJ2-1, with the D gene uncertain. The CDR3: CASSEAVRVSYNEQFF. In nucleotides, the sequence is TGTGCCAGCAGTGAAGCGGTGAGAGTCTCCTACAATGAGCAGTTCTTC.